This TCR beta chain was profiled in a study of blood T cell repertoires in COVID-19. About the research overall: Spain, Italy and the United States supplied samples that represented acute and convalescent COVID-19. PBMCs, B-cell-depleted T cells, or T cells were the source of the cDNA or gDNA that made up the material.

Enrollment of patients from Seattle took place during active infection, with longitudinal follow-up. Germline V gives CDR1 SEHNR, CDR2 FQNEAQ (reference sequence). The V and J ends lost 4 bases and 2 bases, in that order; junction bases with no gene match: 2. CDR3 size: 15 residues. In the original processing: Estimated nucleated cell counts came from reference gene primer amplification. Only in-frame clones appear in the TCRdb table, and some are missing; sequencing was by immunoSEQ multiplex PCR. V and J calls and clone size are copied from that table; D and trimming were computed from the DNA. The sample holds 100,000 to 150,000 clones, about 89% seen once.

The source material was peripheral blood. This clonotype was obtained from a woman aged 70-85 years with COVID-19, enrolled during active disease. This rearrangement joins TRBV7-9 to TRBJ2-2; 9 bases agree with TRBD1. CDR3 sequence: CASSSGQGNTGELFF. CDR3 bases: TGTGCCAGCAGCTCGGGACAGGGTAACACCGGGGAGCTGTTTTTT. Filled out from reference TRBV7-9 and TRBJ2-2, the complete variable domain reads DTGVSQNPRHKITKRGQNVTFRCDPISEHNRLYWYRQTLGQGPEFLTYFQNEAQLEKSRLLSDRFSAERPKGSFSTLEIQRTEQGDSAMYLCASSSGQGNTGELFFGEGSRLTVL.